A single sample is the source of the 2 T cell receptor beta chains below, sequenced in a study of control samples from healthy donors and cancer patients. Sequencing was performed with immunoSEQ multiplex PCR; in TCRdb, only in-frame clones are kept and a portion is missing. Of more than 9,500 clones in the sample, roughly 90% were seen once. The sequenced sample consisted of formalin-fixed, paraffin-embedded tissue. These TCRs come from a male donor with melanoma.

The gene calls are TRBV9 and TRBJ2-2, with D unclear. Germline CDR1 and CDR2: SGDLS and YYNGEE. CDR3 size: 15 residues. The V and J ends lost 0 bases and 7 bases respectively, with 13 bases between them. The CDR3 region is CASSVETRTGGELFF. In DNA form, the CDR3 reads TGTGCCAGCAGCGTAGAGACACGGACCGGCGGGGAGCTGTTTTTT. The full variable domain, in which reference TRBV9 and TRBJ2-2 provide the parts outside the CDR3, is DSGVTQTPKHLITATGQRVTLRCSPRSGDLSVYWYQQSLDQGLQFLIQYYNGEERAKGNILERFSAQQFPDLHSELNLSSLELGDSALYFCASSVETRTGGELFFGEGSRLTVL.

The J gene is TRBJ2-7, the V gene TRBV3-1 (or the pseudogene TRBV3-2), with 7 bases matching TRBD2. CDR1 and CDR2 from the germline V gene are LGHDT and YNNKEL (reference sequence). This CDR3 is 17 amino acids long. V lost 0 bases and J lost 9; bases outside the gene matches: 17. CDR3 amino acids: CASSQDPKSSGPRGQYF. The CDR3 coding sequence is TGTGCCAGCAGCCAAGATCCTAAGTCTAGCGGACCCAGAGGGCAGTACTTC.